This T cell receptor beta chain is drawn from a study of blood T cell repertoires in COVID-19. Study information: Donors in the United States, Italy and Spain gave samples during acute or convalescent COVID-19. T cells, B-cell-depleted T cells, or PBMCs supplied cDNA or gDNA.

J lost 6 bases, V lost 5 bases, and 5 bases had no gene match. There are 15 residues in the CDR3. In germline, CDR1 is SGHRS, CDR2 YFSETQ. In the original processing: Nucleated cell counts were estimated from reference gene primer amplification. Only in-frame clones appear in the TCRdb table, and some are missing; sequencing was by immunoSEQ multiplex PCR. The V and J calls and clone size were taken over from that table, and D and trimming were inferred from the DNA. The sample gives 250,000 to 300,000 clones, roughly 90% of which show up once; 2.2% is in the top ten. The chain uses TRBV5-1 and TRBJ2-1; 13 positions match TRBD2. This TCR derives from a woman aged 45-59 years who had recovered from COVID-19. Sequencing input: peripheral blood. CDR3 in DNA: TGCGCCAGCAGTTGGACTAGCGGGAGTTTCAATGAGCAGTTCTTC. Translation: CASSWTSGSFNEQFF.